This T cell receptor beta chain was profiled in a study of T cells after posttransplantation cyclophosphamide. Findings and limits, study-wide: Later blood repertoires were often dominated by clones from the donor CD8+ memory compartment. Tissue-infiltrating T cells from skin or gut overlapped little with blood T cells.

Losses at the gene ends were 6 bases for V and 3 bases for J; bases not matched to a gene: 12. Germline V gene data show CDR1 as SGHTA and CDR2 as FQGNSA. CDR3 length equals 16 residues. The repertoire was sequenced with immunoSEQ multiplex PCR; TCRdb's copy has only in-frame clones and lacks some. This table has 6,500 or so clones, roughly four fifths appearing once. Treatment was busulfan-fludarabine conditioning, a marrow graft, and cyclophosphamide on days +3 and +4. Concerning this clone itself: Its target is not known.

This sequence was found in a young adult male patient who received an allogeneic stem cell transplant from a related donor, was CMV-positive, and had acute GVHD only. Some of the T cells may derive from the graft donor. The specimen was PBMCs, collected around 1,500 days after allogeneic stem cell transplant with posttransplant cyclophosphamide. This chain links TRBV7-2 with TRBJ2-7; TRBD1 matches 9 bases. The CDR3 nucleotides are TGTGCCAGCAGTCCGGACAGGGGCCAAAACTTCTACGAGCAGTACTTC. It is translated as CASSPDRGQNFYEQYF.